This entry lists 6 T cell receptor beta chains sequenced from one sample in a study of CD8+CD57+ T cells in acquired aplastic anemia. Selection for sequencing was limited to patients who had shown CD8+CD57+ cell expansion by flow cytometry. Genomic DNA served as template for TCR beta VDJ and CDR3 profiling. TCRdb fed the reads into MiXCR, producing one record per CDR3 protein. In the table there are about half a million distinct CDR3 sequences, 25% to 40% of which are singletons. Sequenced sample: sorted CD4+, CD8+, or CD8+CD57+ T cells (not recorded which) from PBMCs. Receptors originate from a human donor with aplastic anemia.

This clonotype occurred many times. J is TRBJ1-1 and V is TRBV19; D is possibly TRBD1 (5 bases). Germline V gene data show CDR1 as LNHDA and CDR2 as SQIVND (reference sequence). The CDR3 contains 12 residues. The V gene lost 3 bases and the J gene lost 6 bases, with 8 bases spanning the gap. The CDR3, as DNA: TGTGCCAGTAGTATCCGGGGACCTGAAGCTTTCTTT. It yields the protein CASSIRGPEAFF. Drawing the rest from reference TRBV19 and TRBJ1-1, the complete variable domain is DGGITQSPKYLFRKEGQNVTLSCEQNLNHDAMYWYRQDPGQGLRLIYYSQIVNDFQKGDIAEGYSVSREKKESFPLTVTSAQKNPTAFYLCASSIRGPEAFFGQGTRLTVV.

Worth noting for this clonotype: With a much larger clone just one base away, this may be a read error. J is TRBJ2-3 and V is TRBV15, with TRBD2 matching 9 bases. Trimming removed 1 base from V and 2 bases from J; junction bases left unmatched: 4. Per germline, CDR1 LNHNV and CDR2 YYDKDF (reference sequence). The CDR3 is 16 amino acids. CDR3 sequence: CATSRALAGSTDTQYF. As DNA, the CDR3 is TGTGCCACCAGCAGAGCCCTAGCGGGGTCCACAGATACGCAGTATTTT.

This clonotype was observed a single time. The rearrangement links TRBV6-4 to TRBJ2-1, with unresolved D. This CDR3 region has 13 residues. CDR1 is MRHNA and CDR2 is SNTAGT in the germline V gene. V lost 1 base, J lost 9 bases, and 10 bases lay in between. Here the CDR3 reads CASSDFMESEQFF. Here the CDR3 DNA reads TGTGCCAGCAGTGACTTTATGGAGTCTGAGCAGTTCTTC.

V usage is TRBV15 and J usage is TRBJ2-7; TRBD1 aligns across 9 bases. The CDR3 has 14 amino acids. V lost 1 base, J lost 4 bases, and 2 bases stayed unmatched. Germline CDR1 and CDR2: LNHNV and YYDKDF (reference sequence). CDR3 in amino acids: CATSRGGTGYEQYF. For the CDR3, the DNA is TGTGCCACCAGCAGAGGGGGGACAGGGTACGAGCAGTACTTC.

At least ten counts were recorded for this clonotype. The CDR3 DNA sequence: TGTGCCAGCAGCCAAGAGTCAACTGTTGCCTACGAGCAGTACTTC. Translated: CASSQESTVAYEQYF. The gene calls are TRBV14 and TRBJ2-7, with D hard to call. The CDR3 spans 15 residues. Germline CDR1 is SGHDN and CDR2 is FVKESK. V lost 0 bases and J lost 2, with 11 bases in between.

This clonotype has ten or more counts. This chain uses TRBV2 with TRBJ1-5; no reliable D call. Germline CDR1 SNHLY, CDR2 FYNNEI. Trimming pared 6 bases from V and 0 bases from J, leaving 9 bases between. This CDR3 contains 14 residues. The CDR3 coding sequence is TGTGCCAGCAGCCCCGGAGGTAGCAATCAGCCCCAGCATTTT. Translating gives CASSPGGSNQPQHF.